Each of the 12 T cell receptor beta chains below was sequenced from the same sample in a study of blood T cells in healthy people across ages. For the second PCR, which ran for about 6 to 11 cycles, a sample-barcoded 5' primer and a J-beta primer mix were used. TCRdb reprocessed the 5' RACE reads via MiXCR and lists one record per CDR3 protein. Of about 1,600,000 distinct CDR3 sequences listed, roughly 40% are singletons. Sequencing used blood. The source is a woman between 18 and 30 years old in good health.

The rearrangement links TRBV20-1 to TRBJ2-6, with 7 bases that match TRBD1. The CDR3 has 15 residues. Germline values: CDR1 DFQATT, CDR2 SNEGSKA (reference sequence). J gave up 4 bases and V 8 bases, and 11 bases lay outside the gene matches. The CDR3 bases are TGCAGTTCCGAATCTACAGGGGTAGGGGCCAACGTCCTGACTTTC. Translated: CSSESTGVGANVLTF.

V gene TRBV12-3 or TRBV12-4 combines with J gene TRBJ2-2; D is perhaps TRBD1 (6 bases). V shed 1 base and J shed 4 bases, with 10 bases lying between them. This CDR3 has 15 amino acids. The CDR3 reads CASSLGTGSTGELFF. The CDR3 region has the DNA TGTGCCAGCAGTTTAGGAACAGGGAGCACCGGGGAGCTGTTTTTT.

The sample holds a few counts of this clonotype. The chain carries TRBV28 and TRBJ2-7; TRBD2 matches at 11 bases. The CDR3 totals 19 residues. J was trimmed by 1 base and V by 5 bases; bases with no gene match: 16. Per the germline V gene, CDR1 is MDHEN and CDR2 is SYDVKM. CDR3 loop: CASSPLGSGGARYSYEQYF. The CDR3 DNA reads as TGTGCCAGCAGTCCTCTGGGTAGCGGGGGGGCTCGCTATTCCTACGAGCAGTACTTC.

The V gene is TRBV5-1, the J gene TRBJ2-7; D call uncertain. This CDR3 spans 14 amino acids. Trimming left V 0 bases short and J 4 bases short, with 11 bases between. Germline V gives CDR1 SGHRS, CDR2 YFSETQ. The CDR3 region is CASSLGTTLYEQYF. The CDR3 DNA sequence: TGCGCCAGCAGCTTGGGGACCACCCTTTACGAGCAGTACTTC.

The chain links TRBV6-1 to TRBJ2-3; D gene unclear. The V end was cut by 11 bases, the J end by 1 base, with 16 bases between. Germline values: CDR1 MNHNS, CDR2 SASEGT. The CDR3 spans 14 residues. This chain's CDR3 is CACQKEKRTDTQYF. The CDR3 DNA reads TGTGCCTGTCAAAAGGAGAAGCGCACAGATACGCAGTATTTT.

The chain uses TRBV29-1 and TRBJ2-7; D gene uncertain. V was shortened by 7 bases and J by 4 bases, with 20 bases between the two germline ends. The germline V gene encodes CDR1 SQVTM and CDR2 ANQGSEA. The CDR3 consists of 14 residues. CDR3 bases: TGCAGCGCCGAGGTGCTGGGTTCTTCATACGAGCAGTACTTC. Protein sequence: CSAEVLGSSYEQYF.

In the case of this clonotype: A read error may account for a junction end that differs from germline. CDR3 residues: CTSSLTGGGQETQYF. In nucleotides, the CDR3 is TGTACCAGCAGCTTAACTGGGGGGGGGCAAGAGACCCAGTACTTC. The chain recombines TRBV7-3 with TRBJ2-5, with 7 bases lining up with TRBD2. The CDR3 is made up of 15 amino acids. Germline CDR1 SGHTA, CDR2 FQGTGA.

On this clonotype: A clone one base away is much larger, so this may be a read error. The genes are TRBV20-1 and TRBJ2-5; TRBD1 matches 7 bases. CDR1 DFQATT and CDR2 SNEGSKA come from the germline V gene (reference sequence). The CDR3 sequence is 12 residues long. The trim removed 6 bases at V and 11 bases at J, leaving 12 bases unmatched. CDR3 in amino acids: CSAETGLYEQYF. The CDR3 coding sequence is TGCAGTGCCGAGACAGGGCTATATGAGCAGTACTTC.

The sample holds a few counts of this clonotype. V gene TRBV28 combines with J gene TRBJ1-2, with 10 bases aligning to TRBD1. The CDR3 spans 16 residues. Germline V gene data show CDR1 as MDHEN and CDR2 as SYDVKM. The trim removed 3 bases at V and 3 bases at J, leaving 7 bases unmatched. CDR3 residues: CASSFRQGAGDYGYTF. For the CDR3, the DNA is TGTGCCAGCAGTTTCCGACAGGGGGCCGGAGACTATGGCTACACCTTC.

The V gene is TRBV6-1, the J gene TRBJ2-5; D call uncertain. Germline V gene lookup returns CDR1 MNHNS and CDR2 SASEGT. V was pared by 6 bases and J by 11 bases, with 13 bases between. The CDR3 covers 11 residues. CDR3 sequence: CASRKVNEQYF. In nucleotides, the CDR3 is TGTGCCAGCAGGAAAGTAAATGAGCAGTACTTC.

This chain links TRBV20-1 with TRBJ2-7; weak D call: TRBD2 (5 bases). The germline V gene encodes CDR1 DFQATT and CDR2 SNEGSKA (reference sequence). The CDR3 has 14 amino acids. V was trimmed by 6 bases and J by 4 bases, leaving 19 bases between them. The CDR3 loop reads CSAGLPQAPYEQYF. The CDR3 DNA reads as TGCAGTGCAGGACTCCCCCAGGCCCCTTACGAGCAGTACTTC.

Comment on this clonotype: A much more abundant neighbour one base away suggests this may be a read error. The chain couples TRBV4-1 to TRBJ2-5, with D unclear. CDR3 length equals 13 residues. The V gene's germline CDR1 is MGHRA and CDR2 YSYEKL. The CDR3 here is CASSHVGVETQYF. CDR3 DNA: TGCGCCAGCAGCCATGTTGGGGTAGAGACGCAGTACTTC.